This T cell receptor (beta chain) was documented in a study of T-cell reconstitution after alpha-beta-depleted transplantation in children. TCRbeta library construction was performed incorporating unique molecular identifiers. TCRdb fed the PCR reads into MiXCR, producing one record per CDR3 protein. Of about 600,000 distinct CDR3 sequences listed, roughly 13% are singletons. This CDR3 has 13 residues. V was trimmed by 1 base and J by 2 bases, leaving 8 bases between them. Germline lookup yields CDR1 SQVTM and CDR2 ANQGSEA. The chain employs TRBV29-1 and TRBJ1-1; D unclear. The input for sequencing was PBMCs, mostly from graft donor cells, taken 360 days after TCRalphabeta/CD19-depleted stem cell transplant. The sequence came from a male patient younger than 18 who had a stem cell transplant for acute myeloid leukemia, so the T cells may come from the graft donor. Here the CDR3 reads CSVEVGFNTEAFF. The DNA for the CDR3 is TGCAGCGTTGAAGTAGGGTTCAACACTGAAGCTTTCTTT.